This T cell receptor (beta chain) was recorded in a study of naive and memory T cell subsets. There are many counts of this clonotype. Amplification of ligated cDNA took four PCR rounds with SP2 and nested alpha and beta constant primers. MiXCR, applied by TCRdb to the UMI-ligation and nested PCR reads, yields one record per CDR3 protein. The repertoire has approximately 37,000 distinct CDR3 sequences, roughly 9.6% of them found once; the top ten carry about 4%. Germline lookup yields CDR1 MNHNS and CDR2 SASEGT. The V end was cut by 3 bases, the J end by 3 bases, with 3 bases between. This CDR3 has 11 residues. Treatment: skin biopsy from PPD injection site in Mantoux-positive individual. TCR cDNA received a 3' ligated oligonucleotide that carried a UMI. Individuals with a positive Mantoux test gave biopsies from PPD-injected skin.

The sequencing here drew on skin, taken from a tuberculin skin test site. This clonotype was sampled from an adult in good health. V usage is TRBV6-1 and J usage is TRBJ2-7; D is undetermined. The CDR3 sequence is CASSDSYEQYF. Here the CDR3 DNA reads TGTGCCAGCAGTGACAGCTACGAGCAGTACTTC.